The T cell receptor beta chain described here comes from a study of neoadjuvant nivolumab and ipilimumab in lung cancer. The assay was immunoSEQ multiplex PCR, and TCRdb's table has in-frame clones only and misses some. The data contain 2,000 to 2,500 clones, roughly 80% of them seen just once; the ten biggest clones take up about 9.5%. With regard to this clone: Antigen: not known.

CDR3 size: 13 residues. CDR1 LNHDA and CDR2 SQIVND come from the germline V gene (reference sequence). Trimming removed 5 bases from V and 6 bases from J; junction bases left unmatched: 6. Study-wide results and limits: Only two of four nivolumab-treated tumors gained richness and clonality by surgery.

J is TRBJ1-1 and V is TRBV19, with 7 positions matching TRBD1. Sequenced material: adjacent normal lung tissue, taken after neoadjuvant nivolumab, alone or with ipilimumab, at or shortly before surgery. This clonotype originated in an adult with non-small cell lung cancer. CDR3 region: CASSPGGGPEAFF. The CDR3 nucleotides are TGTGCCAGTAGTCCAGGGGGGGGACCTGAAGCTTTCTTT.